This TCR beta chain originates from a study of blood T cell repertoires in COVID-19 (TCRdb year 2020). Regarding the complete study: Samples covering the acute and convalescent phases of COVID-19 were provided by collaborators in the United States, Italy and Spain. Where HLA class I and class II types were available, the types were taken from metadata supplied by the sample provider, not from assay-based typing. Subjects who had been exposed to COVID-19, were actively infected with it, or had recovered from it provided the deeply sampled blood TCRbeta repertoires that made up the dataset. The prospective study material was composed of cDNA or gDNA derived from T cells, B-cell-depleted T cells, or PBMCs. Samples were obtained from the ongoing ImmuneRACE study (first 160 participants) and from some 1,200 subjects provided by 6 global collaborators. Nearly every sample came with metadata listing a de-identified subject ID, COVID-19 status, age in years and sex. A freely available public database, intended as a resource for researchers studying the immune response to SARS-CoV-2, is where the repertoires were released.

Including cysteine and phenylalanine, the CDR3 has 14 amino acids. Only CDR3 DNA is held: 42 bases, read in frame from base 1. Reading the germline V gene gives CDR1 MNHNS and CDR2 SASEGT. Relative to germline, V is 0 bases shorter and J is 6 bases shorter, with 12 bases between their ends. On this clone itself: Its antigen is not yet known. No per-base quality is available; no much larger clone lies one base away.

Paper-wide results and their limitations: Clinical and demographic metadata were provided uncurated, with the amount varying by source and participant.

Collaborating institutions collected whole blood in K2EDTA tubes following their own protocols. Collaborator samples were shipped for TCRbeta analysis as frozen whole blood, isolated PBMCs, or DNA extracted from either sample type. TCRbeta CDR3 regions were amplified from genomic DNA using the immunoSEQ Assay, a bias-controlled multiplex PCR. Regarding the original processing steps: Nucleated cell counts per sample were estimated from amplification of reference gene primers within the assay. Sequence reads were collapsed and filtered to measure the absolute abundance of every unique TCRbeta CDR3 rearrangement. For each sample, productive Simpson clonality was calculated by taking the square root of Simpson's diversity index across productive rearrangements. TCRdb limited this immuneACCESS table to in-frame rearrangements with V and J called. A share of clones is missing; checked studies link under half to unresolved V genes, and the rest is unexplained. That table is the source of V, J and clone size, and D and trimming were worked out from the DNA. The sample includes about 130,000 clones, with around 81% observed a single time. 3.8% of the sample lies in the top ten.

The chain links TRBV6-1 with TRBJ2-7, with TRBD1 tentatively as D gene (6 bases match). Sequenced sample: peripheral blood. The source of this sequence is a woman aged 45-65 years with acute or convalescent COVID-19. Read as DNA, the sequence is TGTGCCAGCAGTGAAGCGGGACAAACTGGCGAGCAGTACTTC. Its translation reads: CASSEAGQTGEQYF.